The source of this TCR beta chain is a study of cytomegalovirus exposure and HLA in healthy donors. On this clone itself: The antigen remains undetermined.

Germline-derived CDR1 and CDR2 are LGHNT and FRNRAP. CDR3 length: 16 amino acids. V lost 5 bases to trimming and J lost 4 bases, with 20 bases between them. Points from the study as a whole: CMV serostatus stood as the only immune exposure information on hand. It emerged from a later analysis that several of the most significant clusters appeared to be linked to common viral pathogens. Some V segments (TRBV6-2 and TRBV6-3 among them) were excluded as indistinguishable. Sequencing had likely introduced a cluster of highly shared sequence variants as an artifact.

The PCR made use of 60 Vbeta and 13 Jbeta primers. The method was immunoSEQ multiplex PCR; TCRdb's version includes in-frame clones alone and lacks a portion of them. The data show more than 85,000 clones, with 70% to 90% seen just once and 2.6% held by the top ten. This chain joins TRBV12-5 and TRBJ2-5, with a weak D call TRBD1 (6 bases). This receptor was obtained from a man aged 35 to 55 in good health and CMV-seronegative. The sequenced sample was PBMCs. CDR3 residues: CASGRGEQGKGETQYF. CDR3 in DNA: TGTGCTAGTGGTCGGGGAGAGCAGGGGAAAGGAGAGACCCAGTACTTC. Based on the CDR3 plus reference TRBV12-5 and TRBJ2-5, the full variable domain is DARVTQTPRHKVTEMGQEVTMRCQPILGHNTVFWYRQTMMQGLELLAYFRNRAPLDDSGMPKDRFSAEMPDATLATLKIQPSEPRDSAVYFCASGRGEQGKGETQYFGPGTRLLVL.